Presented here are 11 T cell receptor beta chains from one specimen sequenced in a study of technical replicates of blood from a handful of donors (TCRdb year 2017). Libraries were constructed by the immunoSEQ multiplex PCR assay. The immuneACCESS repertoire file appears here via TCRdb, limited to in-frame rearrangements. These files lack a portion of the clones; in checked studies, under half of the deficit traces to unresolved V genes, and the cause of the others is not known. This sample has about 60,000 clones in its table, and roughly 86% of those were observed once. The ten most abundant clones make up roughly 5% of the sample. Sequencing input: PBMCs. The source of these receptors is a human donor in good health. Some clones in this sample may be carry-over from other donors' samples.

The chain has TRBV10-3 and TRBJ1-1; D remains ambiguous. Germline V gives CDR1 ENHRY, CDR2 SYGVKD. V lost 4 bases to trimming and J lost 0 bases, with 9 bases between them. The CDR3 length is 14 residues. CDR3 in amino acids: CAISGGVVNTEAFF. DNA for the CDR3: TGTGCCATCAGTGGCGGGGTCGTGAACACTGAAGCTTTCTTT.

The V call is TRBV19, the J call TRBJ1-5; D is ambiguous. Germline lookup yields CDR1 LNHDA and CDR2 SQIVND (reference sequence). Trimming removed 1 base from V and 4 bases from J, with 8 bases in between. The CDR3 consists of 14 residues. The CDR3: CASSIVQINQPQHF. The DNA for the CDR3 is TGTGCCAGTAGTATAGTACAGATTAATCAGCCCCAGCATTTT. The full variable domain, its missing parts supplied by reference TRBV19 and TRBJ1-5, is DGGITQSPKYLFRKEGQNVTLSCEQNLNHDAMYWYRQDPGQGLRLIYYSQIVNDFQKGDIAEGYSVSREKKESFPLTVTSAQKNPTAFYLCASSIVQINQPQHFGDGTRLSIL.

The rearrangement joins TRBV2 to TRBJ2-3; 8 positions match TRBD2. The V gene's germline CDR1 is SNHLY and CDR2 FYNNEI. The CDR3 spans 15 residues. After removal of 9 bases from V and 0 bases from J, the junction contained 8 bases not matched to a gene. The DNA for the CDR3 is TGTGCCAGAAAGCGGCGGGGGGCTAGCACAGATACGCAGTATTTT. Its translation: CARKRRGASTDTQYF.

The rearrangement joins TRBV4-2 to TRBJ2-3; TRBD2 matches 12 bases. The trim removed 4 bases at V and 3 bases at J, leaving 11 bases unmatched. Germline assignment: CDR1 LGHNA and CDR2 YNFKEQ. There are 18 residues in the CDR3. The chain's CDR3 is CASSLAASGGAMTDTQYF. As DNA, the CDR3 is TGTGCCAGCAGCCTCGCCGCTAGCGGGGGGGCGATGACAGATACGCAGTATTTT.

The chain has TRBV9 and TRBJ2-7; tentative D call: TRBD2 (6 bases). This CDR3 has 13 amino acids. Germline-derived CDR1 and CDR2 are SGDLS and YYNGEE. The V gene lost 1 base and the J gene lost 4 bases, with 9 bases spanning the gap. The CDR3 here is CASSVSGGYEQYF. As DNA, the CDR3 is TGTGCCAGCAGCGTATCTGGGGGGTACGAGCAGTACTTC.

The chain employs TRBV11-2 and TRBJ2-7; 8 bases map to TRBD1. This CDR3 contains 14 residues. Germline loops: CDR1 SGHAT, CDR2 FQNNGV. Losses at the gene ends were 2 bases for V and 1 base for J; bases not matched to a gene: 1. The CDR3 region is CASSLTGGSYEQYF. Here the CDR3 DNA reads TGTGCCAGCAGCTTAACAGGGGGTTCCTACGAGCAGTACTTC. Supplemented by reference TRBV11-2 and TRBJ2-7, the full variable domain reads EAGVAQSPRYKIIEKRQSVAFWCNPISGHATLYWYQQILGQGPKLLIQFQNNGVVDDSQLPKDRFSAERLKGVDSTLKIQPAKLEDSAVYLCASSLTGGSYEQYFGPGTRLTVT.

The rearrangement joins TRBV6-5 to TRBJ1-5; D perhaps matches TRBD1 (5 bases). Per the germline V gene, CDR1 is MNHEY and CDR2 is SVGAGI. The germline V and J ends were trimmed by 5 bases and 0 bases, with 11 bases remaining between them. The CDR3 contains 15 residues. In nucleotides, the CDR3 is TGTGCCAGCAGTCCCGGGGGGTATAGCAATCAGCCCCAGCATTTT. Residues: CASSPGGYSNQPQHF.

CDR3 DNA sequence: TGTGCCAGCAGTTACTCGACGGGGGGCTACGAGCAGTACTTC. It codes for CASSYSTGGYEQYF. The genes are TRBV6-5 and TRBJ2-7; 7 bases line up with TRBD2. The CDR3 is made up of 14 amino acids. Germline V gene lookup returns CDR1 MNHEY and CDR2 SVGAGI. V lost 0 bases to trimming and J lost 3 bases; unmatched junction nucleotides: 2.

This clone has a single count. J is TRBJ2-7 and V is TRBV7-2, with 13 positions matching TRBD2. CDR1 SGHTA and CDR2 FQGNSA come from the germline V gene. J was trimmed by 5 bases and V by 5 bases; bases with no gene match: 6. CDR3 length: 15 amino acids. The CDR3 region is CASSPPGLAGHEQYF. The CDR3 nucleotides read TGTGCCAGCAGCCCACCGGGACTAGCGGGACACGAGCAGTACTTC.

The chain carries TRBV5-4 and TRBJ2-7; 10 bases agree with TRBD2. The CDR3 totals 16 residues. The V gene end was trimmed by 0 bases and the J gene end by 0 bases; junction bases not matched to a gene: 3. Per germline, CDR1 SGHNT and CDR2 YYREEE (reference sequence). This chain's CDR3 is CASSLGLAGDSYEQYF. DNA for the CDR3: TGTGCCAGCAGCTTGGGCCTAGCGGGAGACTCCTACGAGCAGTACTTC.

The chain has TRBV19 and TRBJ2-5, with D unclear. Trimming cost V 3 bases and J 5 bases, with 7 bases left between them. This CDR3 region has 12 residues. CDR1 LNHDA and CDR2 SQIVND come from the germline V gene (reference sequence). The CDR3 protein is CASSIIGETQYF. Here the CDR3 DNA reads TGTGCCAGTAGTATTATTGGCGAGACCCAGTACTTC.